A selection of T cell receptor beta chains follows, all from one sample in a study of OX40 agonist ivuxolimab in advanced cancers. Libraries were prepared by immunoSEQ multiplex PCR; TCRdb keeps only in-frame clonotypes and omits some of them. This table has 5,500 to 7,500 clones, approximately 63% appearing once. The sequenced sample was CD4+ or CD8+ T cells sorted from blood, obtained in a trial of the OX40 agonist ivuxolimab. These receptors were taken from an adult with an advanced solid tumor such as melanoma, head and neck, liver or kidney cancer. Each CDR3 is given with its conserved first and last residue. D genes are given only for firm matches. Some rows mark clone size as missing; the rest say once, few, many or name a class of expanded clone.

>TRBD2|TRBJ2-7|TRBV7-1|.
CASSAGTSLWEQYF
TGTGCCAGCAGCGCCGGGACTAGCCTTTGGGAGCAGTACTTC
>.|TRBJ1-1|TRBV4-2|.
CASSSGDTEAFF
TGTGCCAGCAGCTCTGGGGACACTGAAGCTTTCTTT
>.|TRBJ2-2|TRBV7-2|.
CASSPQGSGELFF
TGTGCCAGCAGCCCACAGGGTTCCGGGGAGCTGTTTTTT
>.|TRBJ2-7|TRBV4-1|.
CASSQGIGEQYF
TGCGCCAGCAGCCAGGGTATAGGCGAGCAGTACTTC
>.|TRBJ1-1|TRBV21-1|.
CASSKPPRVWLGTEAFF
TGTGCCAGCAGCAAACCTCCCAGGGTATGGTTAGGCACTGAAGCTTTCTTT
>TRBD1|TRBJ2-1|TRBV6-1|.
CASRDRQSSYNEQFF
TGTGCCAGCAGGGACAGGCAAAGCTCCTACAATGAGCAGTTCTTC
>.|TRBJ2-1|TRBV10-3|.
CAISEPRANEQFF
TGTGCCATCAGTGAGCCCAGGGCGAATGAGCAGTTCTTC
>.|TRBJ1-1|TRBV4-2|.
CASSPEEGEGTEAFF
TGTGCCAGCAGCCCCGAAGAAGGGGAGGGGACTGAAGCTTTCTTT
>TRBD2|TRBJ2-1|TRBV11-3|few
CASSLGPTGGNEQFF
TGTGCCAGCAGCTTAGGTCCGACCGGGGGGAATGAGCAGTTCTTC
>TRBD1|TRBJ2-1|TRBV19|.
CASSIPLYLGQGNYNEQFF
TGTGCCAGTAGTATTCCCCTTTACCTGGGACAGGGGAACTACAATGAGCAGTTCTTC
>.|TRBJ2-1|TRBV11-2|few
CASSLGPGANNEQFF
TGTGCCAGCAGCTTAGGTCCGGGGGCCAACAATGAGCAGTTCTTC
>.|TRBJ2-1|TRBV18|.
CASSPPGGGNEQFF
TGTGCCAGCTCACCACCCGGGGGAGGCAATGAGCAGTTCTTC
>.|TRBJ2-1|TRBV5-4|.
CASSSYGEQFF
TGTGCCAGCAGCTCGTACGGTGAGCAGTTCTTC
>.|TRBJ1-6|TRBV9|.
CASSAGTSNSPLHF
TGTGCCAGCAGCGCCGGGACAAGCAATTCACCCCTCCACTTT
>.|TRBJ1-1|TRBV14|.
CASSQRIFRTVPTEAFF
TGTGCCAGCAGCCAAAGAATATTCCGGACAGTCCCCACTGAAGCTTTCTTT
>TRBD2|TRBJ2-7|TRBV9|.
CASSLSGDPASEQYF
TGTGCCAGCAGCCTCAGCGGGGACCCCGCATCCGAGCAGTACTTC
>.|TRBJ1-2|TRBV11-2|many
CASNLASDSYGYTF
TGTGCCAGCAACCTAGCCAGCGACTCTTATGGCTACACCTTC
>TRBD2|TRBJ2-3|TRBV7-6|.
CASSLATRTSGRGTDTQYF
TGTGCCAGCAGCTTAGCCACCCGGACTAGCGGGAGAGGCACAGATACGCAGTATTTT
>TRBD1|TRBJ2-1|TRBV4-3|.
CASRQGQGVHEQFF
TGCGCCAGCAGGCAGGGACAGGGCGTCCATGAGCAGTTCTTC
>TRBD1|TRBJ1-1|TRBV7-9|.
CASSLGMTGVTEAFF
TGTGCCAGCAGCTTAGGAATGACAGGGGTCACTGAAGCTTTCTTT
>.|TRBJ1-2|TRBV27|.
CATLGGGYGYTF
TGTGCCACCCTAGGTGGGGGCTATGGCTACACCTTC
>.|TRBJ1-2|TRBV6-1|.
CASSESGGGYTF
TGTGCCAGCAGTGAATCGGGGGGTGGCTACACCTTC
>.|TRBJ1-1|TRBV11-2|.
CASSSGLGTEAFF
TGTGCCAGCAGCTCCGGACTGGGCACTGAAGCTTTCTTT
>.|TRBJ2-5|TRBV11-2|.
CASSLHSGYPQRQTQYF
TGTGCCAGCAGCTTACACTCAGGGTACCCACAGAGGCAGACCCAGTACTTC
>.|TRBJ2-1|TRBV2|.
CASISTQKGYNEQFF
TGTGCCAGCATTTCGACGCAGAAGGGCTACAATGAGCAGTTCTTC
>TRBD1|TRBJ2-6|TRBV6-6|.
CATPDRSGANVLTF
TGTGCCACCCCGGACAGGTCTGGGGCCAACGTCCTGACTTTC
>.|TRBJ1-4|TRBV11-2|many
CASSLGAGINEKLFF
TGTGCCAGCAGCTTAGGGGCTGGGATTAATGAAAAACTGTTTTTT
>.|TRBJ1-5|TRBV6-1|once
CASNHQPQHF
TGTGCCAGCAACCATCAGCCCCAGCATTTT
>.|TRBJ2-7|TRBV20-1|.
CSAGEVEQYF
TGCAGTGCGGGGGAGGTAGAGCAGTACTTC
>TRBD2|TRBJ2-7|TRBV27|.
CASRGGTDYYEQYF
TGTGCCAGCAGGGGGGGGACCGACTACTACGAGCAGTACTTC
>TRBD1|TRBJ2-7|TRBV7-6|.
CASSSPSGTGVYEQYF
TGTGCCAGCAGCTCCCCCTCCGGGACAGGGGTGTACGAGCAGTACTTC
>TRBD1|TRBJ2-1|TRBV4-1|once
CASSRRDSNEQFF
TGCGCCAGCAGCCGACGGGACAGCAATGAGCAGTTCTTC
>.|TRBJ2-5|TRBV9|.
CASSSQETQYF
TGTGCCAGCAGCTCACAAGAGACCCAGTACTTC
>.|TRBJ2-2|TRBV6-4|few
CASRGEAGELFF
TGTGCCAGCAGAGGGGAGGCCGGGGAGCTGTTTTTT
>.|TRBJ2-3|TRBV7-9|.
CASSLARVTPPTQYF
TGTGCCAGCAGCTTAGCGAGGGTGACTCCTCCTACGCAGTATTTT
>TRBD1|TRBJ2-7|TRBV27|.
CASSLTGGLFYEQYF
TGTGCCAGCAGCCTTACAGGGGGCCTTTTTTACGAGCAGTACTTC
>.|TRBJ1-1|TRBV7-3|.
CASSLAGPGRNTEAFF
TGTGCCAGCAGCTTGGCTGGCCCAGGCCGGAACACTGAAGCTTTCTTT
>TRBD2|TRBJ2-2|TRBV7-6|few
CASSPGLAGGTGELFF
TGTGCCAGCAGCCCCGGACTAGCGGGGGGGACCGGGGAGCTGTTTTTT
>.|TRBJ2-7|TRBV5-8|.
CASSLEPRGAYEQYF
TGTGCCAGCAGCTTGGAGCCTAGAGGGGCCTACGAGCAGTACTTC
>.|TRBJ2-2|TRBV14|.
CASSPIRTGELFF
TGTGCCAGCAGCCCCATTCGAACCGGGGAGCTGTTTTTT
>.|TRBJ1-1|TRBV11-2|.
CASSLAGGLGTEAFF
TGTGCCAGCAGCTTAGCTGGGGGGCTAGGCACTGAAGCTTTCTTT
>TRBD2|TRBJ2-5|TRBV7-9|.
CASSPGTSRWAQYF
TGTGCCAGCAGCCCGGGGACTAGCCGGTGGGCCCAGTACTTC
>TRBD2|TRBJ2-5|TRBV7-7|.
CASSLARTSGGETQYF
TGTGCCAGCAGCTTAGCAAGGACTAGCGGGGGAGAGACCCAGTACTTC
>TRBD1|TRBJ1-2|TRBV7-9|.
CASSLKSQGALGYTF
TGTGCCAGCAGCTTAAAGTCCCAGGGGGCTCTCGGCTACACCTTC
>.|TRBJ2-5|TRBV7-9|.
CASSLDATQETQYF
TGTGCCAGCAGCTTAGACGCGACGCAAGAGACCCAGTACTTC
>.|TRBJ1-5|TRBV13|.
CASSRYSNQPQHF
TGTGCCAGCAGCCGGTATAGCAATCAGCCCCAGCATTTT
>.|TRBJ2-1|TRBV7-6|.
CASSYEGGAYNEQFF
TGTGCCAGCAGCTATGAGGGAGGCGCCTACAATGAGCAGTTCTTC
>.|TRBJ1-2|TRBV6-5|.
CASTNGAHYGYTF
TGTGCCAGCACCAATGGGGCGCACTATGGCTACACCTTC
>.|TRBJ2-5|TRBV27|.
CASSLFGYARYQETQYF
TGTGCCAGCAGTTTATTCGGGTATGCGCGGTACCAAGAGACCCAGTACTTC
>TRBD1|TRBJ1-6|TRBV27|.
CASYPGTGNSPLHF
TGTGCCAGCTATCCCGGGACAGGGAATTCACCCCTCCACTTT